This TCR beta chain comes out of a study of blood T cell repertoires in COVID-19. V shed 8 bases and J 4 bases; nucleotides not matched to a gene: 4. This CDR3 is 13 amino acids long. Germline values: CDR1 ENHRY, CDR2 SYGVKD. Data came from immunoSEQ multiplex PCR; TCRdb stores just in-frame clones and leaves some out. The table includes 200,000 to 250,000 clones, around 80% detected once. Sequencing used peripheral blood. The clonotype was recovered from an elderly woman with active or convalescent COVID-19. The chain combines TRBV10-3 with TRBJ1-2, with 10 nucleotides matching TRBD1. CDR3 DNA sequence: TGTGCCATCGGGGACAGGGGCCCCTATGGCTACACCTTC. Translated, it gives CAIGDRGPYGYTF.